The clone carrying this T cell receptor (beta chain) has a count of ten or more. Antigen unknown. This specimen comes from a study of T cells in Graves' hyperthyroidism and ophthalmopathy. Patients having uncontrolled infection, another autoimmune disease, pregnancy or lactation were not included. Using RNA transcripts as the source, TCR beta CDR3 regions were amplified. The HTBI set primed first-round TCR CDR3 RT-PCR. TCRdb fed the multiplex PCR reads into MiXCR, producing one record per CDR3 protein. The profile shows about 660,000 distinct CDR3 sequences, less than 45% of them singletons. Study-level results: Most thyroid clonotypes that were expanded above 0.001 also turned up in blood.

The CDR3 sequence is 14 residues long. V lost 4 bases to trimming and J lost 3 bases, with 9 bases between them. Germline CDR1 is KGHDR and CDR2 is SFDVKD. The TCR originated in an adult man with Graves' disease, either hyperthyroidism or ophthalmopathy (not recorded which). This chain links TRBV24-1 with TRBJ1-5; D not resolved. The source material was peripheral blood or thyroid tissue (not recorded which). Here the CDR3 reads CATSERAFNQPQHF. In DNA, the CDR3 is TGTGCCACCAGTGAGAGGGCGTTCAATCAGCCCCAGCATTTT.